This is a list of T cell receptor beta chains from one sample in a study of beta chain features in type 1 diabetes. Repertoires were generated with immunoSEQ multiplex PCR, while TCRdb's copy carries only in-frame clones and drops some. Among 310,000 or so clones, roughly 8.8% were seen once, and the ten largest hold over 0.95%. Sample: central memory CD4+ T cells from blood. Every receptor here comes from a man younger than 45 with type 1 diabetes. Each CDR3 is given with its conserved first and last residue. D genes are given only for firm matches. Only some rows state a clone size, as once, few, many or a class for expanded clones.

D gene | clone size | J gene | V gene | CDR3 DNA | CDR3 protein
. | few | TRBJ2-3 | TRBV21-1 | TGTGCCAGACTGCGGCCAACAGCAGATACGCAGTATTTT | CARLRPTADTQYF
. | few | TRBJ2-7 | TRBV30 | TGTGCCTGGAGACAGTCTTCCTACGAGCAGTACTTC | CAWRQSSYEQYF
TRBD1 | many | TRBJ1-5 | TRBV30 | TGTGCCTGGGGACAGGGCGATCAGCCCCAGCATTTT | CAWGQGDQPQHF
. | . | TRBJ2-5 | TRBV28 | TGTGCCAGCCGGGACACCTCATCGGAGACCCAGTACTTC | CASRDTSSETQYF
. | . | TRBJ2-5 | TRBV28 | TGTGCCAGCAGTTTGCGGCAGGCAAAAGAGACCCAGTACTTC | CASSLRQAKETQYF
. | . | TRBJ2-7 | TRBV28 | TGTGCCTCTGGGGGCCTTGGGGACGAGCAGTACTTC | CASGGLGDEQYF
TRBD2 | . | TRBJ2-5 | TRBV5-4 | TGTGCCAGCAGCGAGAACGGGGGGGAGGAGACCCAGTACTTC | CASSENGGEETQYF
. | . | TRBJ2-1 | TRBV6-5 | TGTGCCAGCAGTCAGGCCTACGGGGGACAGCAGTTCTTC | CASSQAYGGQQFF
. | . | TRBJ2-3 | TRBV9 | TGTGCCAGCAGCCTTGCTCAGGGTTATTTAGATACGCAGTATTTT | CASSLAQGYLDTQYF
. | . | TRBJ2-3 | TRBV10-1 | TGCGCCAGCAGTGAGTCCGGGGTCCCTAGCACAGATACGCAGTATTTT | CASSESGVPSTDTQYF
. | many | TRBJ1-6 | TRBV7-9 | TGTGCCAGCAGTCCTACGAATAATTCACCCCTCCACTTT | CASSPTNNSPLHF
. | . | TRBJ1-2 | TRBV5-6 | TGTGCCAGCAGCTTGGGGCAGGGGAACGACTATGGCTACACCTTC | CASSLGQGNDYGYTF
. | many | TRBJ1-4 | TRBV28 | TGTGCCAGCACCGACAGGAGCAAACTGTTTTTT | CASTDRSKLFF
. | . | TRBJ1-3 | TRBV30 | TGTGCCTGGAGCTTACCCGGGGCCTTCTCTGGAAACACCATATATTTT | CAWSLPGAFSGNTIYF
. | few | TRBJ2-1 | TRBV7-2 | TGTGCCAGCAGCTCCAGCGCTAATGAGCAGTTCTTC | CASSSSANEQFF
. | . | TRBJ1-1 | TRBV29-1 | TGCAGCGTCGCAACCGACGGCAACACTGAAGCTTTCTTT | CSVATDGNTEAFF
. | . | TRBJ2-1 | TRBV29-1 | TGCAGCGTTGTGAGGGGGGGCCGCGACAATGAGCAGTTCTTC | CSVVRGGRDNEQFF
. | . | TRBJ1-2 | TRBV4-3 | TGCGCCAGCAGCCAAGATTCAGTGGTAAATGGATATGGCTACACCTTC | CASSQDSVVNGYGYTF
TRBD1 | few | TRBJ2-3 | TRBV5-4 | TGTGCCAGCAGCTTATCCGGGACAGGGGCAGATACGCAGTATTTT | CASSLSGTGADTQYF
. | few | TRBJ2-3 | TRBV5-4 | TGTGCCAGCAGCTTGAAGTTGGGGGAAGATACGCAGTATTTT | CASSLKLGEDTQYF
. | few | TRBJ1-4 | TRBV25-1 | TGTGCCAGCATTCGGCAGGTTGTTCAAGTGAATGAAAAACTGTTTTTT | CASIRQVVQVNEKLFF
. | . | TRBJ2-3 | TRBV29-1 | TGCAGCGTTGTGGTCGGGGGCACAGATACGCAGTATTTT | CSVVVGGTDTQYF
. | few | TRBJ2-7 | TRBV2 | TGTGCCAGCAGTGAAGTAATTGCTTCGGGAGAGCAGTACTTC | CASSEVIASGEQYF
. | . | TRBJ2-5 | TRBV12-5 | TGTGCTAGTGGGCAAAGTGAGACCCAGTACTTC | CASGQSETQYF
TRBD2 | . | TRBJ2-5 | TRBV6-1 | TGTGCCAGCAGTGTGCTAGCGGGGGGCGGGGAGACCCAGTACTTC | CASSVLAGGGETQYF
. | many | TRBJ2-3 | TRBV5-4 | TGTGCCAGCAGCTTTAGGGAAACAGATACGCAGTATTTT | CASSFRETDTQYF
. | . | TRBJ2-4 | TRBV5-6 | TGTGCCAGCAGCCCCACTCCGGGGACCGCGACGCAGTACTTC | CASSPTPGTATQYF
. | few | TRBJ1-4 | TRBV4-3 | TGCGCCAGCAGCCAGGATGACAGACGATTAAGGGAAAAACTGTTTTTT | CASSQDDRRLREKLFF
. | few | TRBJ1-2 | TRBV4-3 | TGCGCCAGCAGCCAAGCGTCCGGGCGAATTGGCTACACCTTC | CASSQASGRIGYTF
TRBD1 | . | TRBJ1-2 | TRBV27 | TGTGCCAGCAGCGGACAGGGGAAAGTGGATGGCTACACCTTC | CASSGQGKVDGYTF
. | . | TRBJ1-2 | TRBV29-1 | TGCAGCGTTGGGGACACCTCTTTCGGGGACTATGGCTACACCTTC | CSVGDTSFGDYGYTF
. | many | TRBJ2-4 | TRBV5-5 | TGTGCCAGCAGCTTGGCCGGGCCGAAAAACATTCAGTACTTC | CASSLAGPKNIQYF
TRBD1 | . | TRBJ2-7 | TRBV6-6 | TGTGCCAGCAGTTACTCGACAGGGTTGGGGGCCTACGAGCAGTACTTC | CASSYSTGLGAYEQYF
TRBD1 | . | TRBJ1-1 | TRBV25-1 | TGTGCCAGCAGTGAATACGACAGGGACACTGAAGCTTTCTTT | CASSEYDRDTEAFF
. | few | TRBJ2-3 | TRBV4-1 | TGCGCCAGCAGCCAAACCCTGGACAGTCTCACAGATACGCAGTATTTT | CASSQTLDSLTDTQYF
. | . | TRBJ1-6 | TRBV27 | TGTGCCAGCAGTTTCTCAAGGAGGGTCGGTGGGGATTCACCCCTCCACTTT | CASSFSRRVGGDSPLHF
. | many | TRBJ1-6 | TRBV5-4 | TGTGCCAGCAGCTTGGGACAGGATCCTTCACCCCTCCACTTT | CASSLGQDPSPLHF
TRBD1 | . | TRBJ2-5 | TRBV29-1 | TGCAGCGTTGAAGTGGGACAGTGGGAGACCCAGTACTTC | CSVEVGQWETQYF
. | few | TRBJ1-1 | TRBV7-6 | TGTGCCAGCAGCTTACTAAATCATGGGGCGAACACTGAAGCTTTCTTT | CASSLLNHGANTEAFF
. | few | TRBJ1-1 | TRBV4-1 | TGCGCCAGCAGCCAAGAACCCGGCGCCTACAGGGCTTTCTTT | CASSQEPGAYRAFF
. | . | TRBJ1-2 | TRBV28 | TGTGCCAGCAGTCCCCCCGACCAGGGCTATGGCTACACCTTC | CASSPPDQGYGYTF
. | many | TRBJ1-5 | TRBV7-8 | TGTGCCAGCAGCTTAGGTATACAAGAGGGCAATCAGCCCCAGCATTTT | CASSLGIQEGNQPQHF
. | many | TRBJ1-6 | TRBV7-2 | TGTGCCAGCAGCTTACAGGCAGGGAACAATTCACCCCTCCACTTT | CASSLQAGNNSPLHF
. | . | TRBJ1-2 | TRBV2 | TGTGCCAGCAGTGAAGTGAAGGGGACTGGGGAGGGCTACACCTTC | CASSEVKGTGEGYTF
. | . | TRBJ2-7 | TRBV11-2 | TGTGCCAGCAGCCCGGGGGGCGGAGAGCAGTACTTC | CASSPGGGEQYF
TRBD2 | many | TRBJ2-3 | TRBV5-1 | TGCGCCAGCAGCTTGGGTACTAGCGGGGGCACAGATACGCAGTATTTT | CASSLGTSGGTDTQYF
TRBD1 | . | TRBJ2-5 | TRBV29-1 | TGCGGAGTACAGGGGGCAGAGACCCAGTACTTC | CGVQGAETQYF
TRBD1 | . | TRBJ1-2 | TRBV9 | TGTGCCAGCAGCGTAGATATGGGGCAGGGGGTAAATGGCTACACCTTC | CASSVDMGQGVNGYTF
. | few | TRBJ1-1 | TRBV19 | TGTGCCAGTAGTATCGGGGGGCCGGACACTGAAGCTTTCTTT | CASSIGGPDTEAFF
. | . | TRBJ2-5 | TRBV6-5 | TGTGCCAGCAGTTACTCTTCTCGGGGGAAGGAGACCCAGTACTTC | CASSYSSRGKETQYF
TRBD1 | many | TRBJ1-1 | TRBV11-2 | TGTGCCAGCAGCGGGGACAGGGGAGGCACTGAAGCTTTCTTT | CASSGDRGGTEAFF
TRBD1 | few | TRBJ2-7 | TRBV9 | TGTGCCAGCAGCGTTGGACAGGGGGCGGTCGGGCAGTACTTC | CASSVGQGAVGQYF
. | few | TRBJ2-3 | TRBV7-2 | TGTGCCAGCAGCTTAGTGACCGAAGACAAGTCGCAGTATTTT | CASSLVTEDKSQYF
. | . | TRBJ1-5 | TRBV7-2 | TGTGCCAGCAGCTTAGGTATCGGGGGCTACCAGCCCCAGCATTTT | CASSLGIGGYQPQHF